Many counts were recorded for the clone carrying this T cell receptor (beta chain). Amplified TCR beta CDR3 regions derived from RNA transcripts. The HTBI primer set was used in a first-round RT-PCR of the TCR CDR3. TCRdb re-derived calls from the multiplex PCR reads in MiXCR, one entry per CDR3 protein. The table records roughly 400,000 distinct CDR3 sequences, more than 12% of them present only once. This sample was taken from a study of T cells in Graves' hyperthyroidism and ophthalmopathy. V was pared by 0 bases and J by 3 bases, with 15 bases between. The CDR3 is 16 residues long. Germline CDR1 is KGHSH and CDR2 is LQKENI. Patients having uncontrolled infection, another autoimmune disease, pregnancy or lactation were not included. On the basis of clinical symptoms, serum thyroxine and TRAb, thyroid ultrasound and orbital computed tomography, diagnoses were made.

The source is a man aged 50 or older with Graves' ophthalmopathy. Sequences were obtained from blood. The chain joins TRBV18 to TRBJ2-7; tentative D call: TRBD1 (6 bases). Here the CDR3 reads CASSPPSGAAGYEQYF. CDR3 sequence (DNA): TGTGCCAGCTCACCACCTTCAGGGGCGGCGGGCTACGAGCAGTACTTC.